Below, one T cell receptor (beta chain) is given with its context. Germline CDR1 SGHAT, CDR2 FQNNGV. The V end lost 1 base, the J end lost 7 bases, and 19 bases lay between the germline ends. The CDR3 runs 16 residues. In the original workflow: Reference gene primers were amplified, and this amplification served to estimate nucleated cell counts. Clones were read by immunoSEQ multiplex PCR, and TCRdb kept only the in-frame ones, dropping some. V and J calls and clone size are as listed in that table; D and trimming were resolved from the DNA. The table has approximately 70,000 clones, 79% seen once; the top ten hold 5.4%. The data are from a study of blood T cell repertoires in COVID-19. About the study: COVID-19 samples from acute and convalescent phases originated in the United States, Italy and Spain. The cDNA or gDNA used as material had been derived from T cells, B-cell-depleted T cells, or PBMCs.

The V and J genes are TRBV11-2 and TRBJ1-1; TRBD1 might be the D (6 bases). The source of this sequence is a woman older than 75 with active or convalescent COVID-19. The sample taken for sequencing was peripheral blood. Here the CDR3 DNA reads TGTGCCAGCAGCTTAGTCTCGGACAGTCCTCGTAATGAAGCTTTCTTT. Translated: CASSLVSDSPRNEAFF.